This T cell receptor beta chain was found in a study of T cell responses to AZD1222 COVID-19 vaccine (dated by TCRdb to about 2021). Study-level background: AZD1222 recipients with second doses at about 4 weeks or about 12 weeks were pooled, because spike-specific TCR depth and breadth did not differ between schedules. A total of approximately 230 trial participants underwent TCR sequencing, of whom 200 to 220 received two doses of AZD1222 and some 25 received two doses of the MenACWY control vaccine. Enrollment into the trials was organized by age into subgroups of 18-55, 56-69 and 70-plus years, and those subgroups contained about 150, 27 and 61 TCR-sequenced participants, respectively.

Results and caveats for the whole study, not just this receptor: Because no day 14 peak-response samples were available, repertoires were characterized only after the peak T cell response. In the small 56-69-year group, the increase in depth fell short of significance, most likely because of low power. Vaccine-associated CD4 TCRs spanned the whole spike protein, with dominant responses in regions 160-218 and 743-854. After two AZD1222 doses, spike-specific TCR breadth and depth were significantly higher than at day 0 and than in MenACWY recipients. Participants were mostly white British and included more females than males, and it was suggested by the authors that clonal diversity may have been underestimated. Conclusions about previously exposed vaccinees are limited because only six or seven AZD1222 recipients were SARS-CoV-2 seropositive at baseline. Reportedly, almost half of the unique spike-specific TCRs recognized epitopes lying outside the regions that are mutated in the B.1.351 and B.1.1.7 variants.

On this clone: This receptor's antigen is unknown. One base away there is no much larger clone; base qualities are not given.

The CDR3 regions of human TCRbeta chains were analyzed by immunosequencing. Per the authors' processing: TCRs in the repertoires were matched against a reference library of SARS-CoV-2-specific TCRs that had been generated with the MIRA antigen-specificity platform. Breadth meant the fraction of unique TCRs that were SARS-CoV-2-associated, whereas depth meant the fraction of total T cells that were SARS-CoV-2-associated. Using the MIRA data, every spike-specific TCR was mapped to the spike region that the TCR reacted to and assigned to either a CD4 or a CD8 class. Log10-transformed breadth and depth values were compared by one-way ANOVA with Sidak's multiple comparisons tests. TCRdb mirrors the immuneACCESS table, restricted to in-frame sequences. Some clones are absent from its copies; in checked studies, under half trace to an unresolved V gene, and the reason for the others is unknown. The DNA was the basis for D and trimming; V, J and clone size are from that table. The sample records fewer than 200,000 clones, over 80% of which are singletons. Jointly, the top ten make up 8.5% to 12% of the sample.

Interpreted using the paper, the time point label stands for: baseline before first vaccination. The vaccinee samples were drawn from two UK trials, COV001 and COV002, one of which was a single-blind randomized controlled phase 2/3 trial testing AZD1222 (ChAdOx1 nCoV-19) in healthy adults. For TCRbeta chain sequencing, PBMC samples were collected from trial participants at day 0 and at day 28 after the second dose. V was cut back by 7 bases and J by 7 bases, leaving a gap of 13 bases between them. The CDR3 covers 12 residues, taking in both the cysteine and the phenylalanine. Of the read, only the CDR3 DNA is kept; its 36 bases are in frame from base 1. The CDR1 and CDR2 encoded by the germline V gene are MNHEY and SVGAGI.

Sequences were derived from peripheral blood, sampled on day 0 of AZD1222 vaccination. The chain couples TRBV6-5 to TRBJ1-2; the D gene is not confidently resolved. The source is an adult in good health. The DNA sequence is as follows: TGTGCCAGCACCTTCCGGGGAAGTGGCTACACCTTC. The encoded protein is CASTFRGSGYTF.